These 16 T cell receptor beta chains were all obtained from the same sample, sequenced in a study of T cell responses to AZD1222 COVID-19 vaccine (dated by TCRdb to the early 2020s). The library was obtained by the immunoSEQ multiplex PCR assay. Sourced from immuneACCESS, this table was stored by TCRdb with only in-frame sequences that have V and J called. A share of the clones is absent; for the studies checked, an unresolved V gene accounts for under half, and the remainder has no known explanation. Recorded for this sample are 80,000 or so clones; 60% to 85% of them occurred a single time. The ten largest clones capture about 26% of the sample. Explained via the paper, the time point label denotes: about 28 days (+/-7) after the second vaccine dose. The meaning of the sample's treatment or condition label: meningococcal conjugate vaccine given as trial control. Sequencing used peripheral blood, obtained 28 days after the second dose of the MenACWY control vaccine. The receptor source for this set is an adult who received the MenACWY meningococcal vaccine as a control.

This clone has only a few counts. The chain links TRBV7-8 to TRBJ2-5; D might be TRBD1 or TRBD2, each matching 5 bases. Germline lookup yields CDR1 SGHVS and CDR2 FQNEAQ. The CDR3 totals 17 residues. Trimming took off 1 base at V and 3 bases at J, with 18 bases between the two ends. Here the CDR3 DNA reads TGTGCCAGCAGCTTAGTCAGACCGGGACGGAAAAAAGAGACCCAGTACTTC. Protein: CASSLVRPGRKKETQYF.

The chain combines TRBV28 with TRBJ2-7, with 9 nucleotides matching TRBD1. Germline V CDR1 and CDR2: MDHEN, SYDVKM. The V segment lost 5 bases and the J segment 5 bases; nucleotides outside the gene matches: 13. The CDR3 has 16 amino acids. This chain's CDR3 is CASSLRSGTGNHEQYF. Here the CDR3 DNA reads TGTGCCAGCAGTCTTCGTTCCGGGACAGGGAATCACGAGCAGTACTTC.

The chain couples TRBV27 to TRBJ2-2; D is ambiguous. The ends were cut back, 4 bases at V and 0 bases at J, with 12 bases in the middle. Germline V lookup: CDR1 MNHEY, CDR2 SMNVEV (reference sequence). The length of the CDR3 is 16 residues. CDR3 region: CASSYIAFANTGELFF. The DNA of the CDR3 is TGTGCCAGCAGTTACATAGCCTTCGCGAACACCGGGGAGCTGTTTTTT.

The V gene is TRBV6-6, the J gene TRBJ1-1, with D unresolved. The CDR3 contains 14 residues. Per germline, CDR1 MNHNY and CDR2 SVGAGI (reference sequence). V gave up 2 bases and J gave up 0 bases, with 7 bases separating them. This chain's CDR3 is CASSYGSLNTEAFF. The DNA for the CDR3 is TGTGCCAGCAGTTACGGTAGCTTGAACACTGAAGCTTTCTTT.

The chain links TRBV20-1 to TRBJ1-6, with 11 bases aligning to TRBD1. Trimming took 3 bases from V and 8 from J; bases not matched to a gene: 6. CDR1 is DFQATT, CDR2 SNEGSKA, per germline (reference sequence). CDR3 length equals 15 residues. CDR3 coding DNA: TGCAGTGCTAGTACGGGACAGGGGGTCGATTCACCCCTCCACTTT. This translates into CSASTGQGVDSPLHF.

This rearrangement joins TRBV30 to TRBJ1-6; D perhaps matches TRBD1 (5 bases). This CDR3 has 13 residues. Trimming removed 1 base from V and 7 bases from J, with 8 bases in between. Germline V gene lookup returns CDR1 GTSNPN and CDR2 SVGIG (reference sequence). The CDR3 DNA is TGTGCCTGGAGTGGGTGGGGGAATTCACCCCTCCACTTT. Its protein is CAWSGWGNSPLHF. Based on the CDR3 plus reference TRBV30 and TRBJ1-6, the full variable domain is SQTIHQWPATLVQPVGSPLSLECTVEGTSNPNLYWYRQAAGRGLQLLFYSVGIGQISSEVPQNLSASRPQDRQFILSSKKLLLSDSGFYLCAWSGWGNSPLHFGNGTRLTVT.

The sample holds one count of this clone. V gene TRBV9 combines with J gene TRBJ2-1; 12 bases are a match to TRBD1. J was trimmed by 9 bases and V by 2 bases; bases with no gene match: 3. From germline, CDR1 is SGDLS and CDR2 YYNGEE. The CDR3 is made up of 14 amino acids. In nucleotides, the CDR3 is TGTGCCAGCAGCGTGGGACAGGGGGCGTTTGAGCAGTTCTTC. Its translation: CASSVGQGAFEQFF.

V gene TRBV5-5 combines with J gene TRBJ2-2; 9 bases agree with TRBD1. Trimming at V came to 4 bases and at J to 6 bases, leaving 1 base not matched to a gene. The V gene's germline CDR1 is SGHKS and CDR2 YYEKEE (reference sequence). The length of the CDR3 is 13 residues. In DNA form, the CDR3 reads TGTGCCAGCAGCCGGACAGGGGCCGGGGAGCTGTTTTTT. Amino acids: CASSRTGAGELFF.

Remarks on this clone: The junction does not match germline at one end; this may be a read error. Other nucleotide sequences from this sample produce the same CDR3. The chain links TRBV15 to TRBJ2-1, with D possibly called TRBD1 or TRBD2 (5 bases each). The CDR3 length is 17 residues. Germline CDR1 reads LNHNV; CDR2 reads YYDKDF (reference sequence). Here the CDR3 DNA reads TGTGCTACCAGCAGAGACCTCCCAGATTTGGGGGTGGGTGAGCAGTTCTTC. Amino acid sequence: CATSRDLPDLGVGEQFF.

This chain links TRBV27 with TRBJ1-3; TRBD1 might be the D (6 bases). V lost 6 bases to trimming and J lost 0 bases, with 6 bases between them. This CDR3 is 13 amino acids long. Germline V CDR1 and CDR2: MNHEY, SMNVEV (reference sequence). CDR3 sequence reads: CASRQGSGNTIYF. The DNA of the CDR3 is TGTGCCAGCAGACAGGGCTCTGGAAACACCATATATTTT.

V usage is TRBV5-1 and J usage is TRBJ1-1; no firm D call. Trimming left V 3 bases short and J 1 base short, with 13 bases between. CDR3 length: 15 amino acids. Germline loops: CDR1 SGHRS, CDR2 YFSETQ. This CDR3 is CASSSTEGGNTEAFF. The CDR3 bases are TGCGCCAGCAGCTCGACTGAAGGTGGGAACACTGAAGCTTTCTTT.

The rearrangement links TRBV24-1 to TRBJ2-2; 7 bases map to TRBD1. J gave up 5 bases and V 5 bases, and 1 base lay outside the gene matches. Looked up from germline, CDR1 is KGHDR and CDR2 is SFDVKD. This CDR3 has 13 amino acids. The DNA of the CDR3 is TGTGCCACCAGTGCAGGGGGAACCGGGGAGCTGTTTTTT. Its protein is CATSAGGTGELFF.

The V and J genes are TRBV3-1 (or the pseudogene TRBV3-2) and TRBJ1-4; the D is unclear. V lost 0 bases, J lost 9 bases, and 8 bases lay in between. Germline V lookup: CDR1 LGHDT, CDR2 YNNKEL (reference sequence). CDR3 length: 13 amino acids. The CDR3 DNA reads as TGTGCCAGCAGCCAAGATCTTTTACAAAAACTGTTTTTT. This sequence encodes CASSQDLLQKLFF.

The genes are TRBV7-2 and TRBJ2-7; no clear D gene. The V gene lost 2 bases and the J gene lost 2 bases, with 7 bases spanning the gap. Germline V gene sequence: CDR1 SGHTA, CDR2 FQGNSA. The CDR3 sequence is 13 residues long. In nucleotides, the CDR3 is TGTGCCAGCAGCTTACAGCCCACCTACGAGCAGTACTTC. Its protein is CASSLQPTYEQYF. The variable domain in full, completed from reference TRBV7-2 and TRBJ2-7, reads GAGVSQSPSNKVTEKGKDVELRCDPISGHTALYWYRQSLGQGLEFLIYFQGNSAPDKSGLPSDRFSAERTGGSVSTLTIQRTQQEDSAVYLCASSLQPTYEQYFGPGTRLTVT.

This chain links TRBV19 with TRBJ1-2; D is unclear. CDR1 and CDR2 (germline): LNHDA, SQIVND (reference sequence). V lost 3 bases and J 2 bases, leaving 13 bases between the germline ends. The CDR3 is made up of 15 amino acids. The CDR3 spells CASSMKGGLNYGYTF. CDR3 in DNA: TGTGCCAGTAGTATGAAGGGAGGACTGAACTATGGCTACACCTTC.

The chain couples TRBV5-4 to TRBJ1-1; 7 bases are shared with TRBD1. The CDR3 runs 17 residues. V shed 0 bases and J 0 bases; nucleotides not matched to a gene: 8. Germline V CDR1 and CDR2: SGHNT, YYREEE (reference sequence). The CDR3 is CASSLEGARVLNTEAFF. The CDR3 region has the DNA TGTGCCAGCAGCTTGGAGGGGGCGCGAGTTCTGAACACTGAAGCTTTCTTT.